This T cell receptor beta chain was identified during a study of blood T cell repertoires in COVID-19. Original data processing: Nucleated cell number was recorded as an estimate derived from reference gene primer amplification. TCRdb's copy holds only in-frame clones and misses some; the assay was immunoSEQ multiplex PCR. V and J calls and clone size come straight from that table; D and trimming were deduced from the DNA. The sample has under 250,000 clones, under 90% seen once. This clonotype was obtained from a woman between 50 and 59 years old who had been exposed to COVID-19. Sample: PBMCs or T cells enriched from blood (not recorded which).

The CDR3: CAITPGGGLTYNEQFF. The DNA for the CDR3 is TGTGCCATTACCCCTGGCGGGGGCCTCACCTACAATGAGCAGTTCTTC. The V and J genes are TRBV10-3 and TRBJ2-1, with D tentatively TRBD2 (7 bases). This CDR3 spans 16 amino acids. Germline loops: CDR1 ENHRY, CDR2 SYGVKD. V was cut by 9 bases and J by 2 bases, with 20 bases left in between.